This T cell receptor (beta chain) was recovered during a study of blood T cell repertoires in COVID-19. Background on the study: Researchers got acute and convalescent COVID-19 samples from the United States, Italy and Spain.

The method was immunoSEQ multiplex PCR; TCRdb's version includes in-frame clones alone and lacks a portion of them. The data contain 200,000 to 250,000 clones, 84% of them singletons. In germline, CDR1 is SGHRS, CDR2 YFSETQ. V shed 4 bases, J shed 1 base, and the junction held 5 bases outside the gene matches. This CDR3 has 15 residues. This chain uses TRBV5-1 with TRBJ2-3, with 8 bases aligning to TRBD1. This receptor was identified in a man aged 55-75 years who had recovered from COVID-19. Sample: PBMCs or T cells enriched from blood (not recorded which). CDR3 sequence reads: CASSIGQGGTDTQYF. The CDR3 DNA reads TGCGCCAGCAGCATTGGACAGGGAGGCACAGATACGCAGTATTTT. Supplemented by reference TRBV5-1 and TRBJ2-3, the full variable domain reads KAGVTQTPRYLIKTRGQQVTLSCSPISGHRSVSWYQQTPGQGLQFLFEYFSETQRNKGNFPGRFSGRQFSNSRSEMNVSTLELGDSALYLCASSIGQGGTDTQYFGPGTRLTVL.